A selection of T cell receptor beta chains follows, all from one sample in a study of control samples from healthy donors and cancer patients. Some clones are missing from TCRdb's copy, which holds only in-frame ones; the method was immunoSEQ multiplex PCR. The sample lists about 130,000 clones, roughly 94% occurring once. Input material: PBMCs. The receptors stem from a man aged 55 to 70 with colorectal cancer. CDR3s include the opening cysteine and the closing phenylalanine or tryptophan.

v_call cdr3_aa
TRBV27 CASSSAGQGIYTEAFF
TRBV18 CASSPPNSNQPQHF
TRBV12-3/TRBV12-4 CASSRGGGSPLHF
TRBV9 CASSTQRGGYTF
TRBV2 CASERAKSYEQYF
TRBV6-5 CASTTAGTEAFF
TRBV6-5 CASSSSGDYEQYF
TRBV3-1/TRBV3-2 CASSPWTGGTDTQYF
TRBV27 CASSQTTSGGLNEQFF
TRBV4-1 CASSQADRAIEGYTF
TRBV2 CASSASGGTTDTQYF
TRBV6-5 CATSPRNTIYF
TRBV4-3 CASSQDLVGQGYGYTF
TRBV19 CASSRGRQGGGYGYTF
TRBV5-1 CASSLAGGTYEQYF
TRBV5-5 CASSLEGLNTEAFF
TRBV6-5 CASSYSSIAGFVELFF
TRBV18 CASSPPGGGLSGANVLTF
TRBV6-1 CASSDSDRGYGYTF
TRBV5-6 CASSSSGIGRNF
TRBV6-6 CASSSRGVGANVLTF
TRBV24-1 CATSDRDSKTYNEQFF
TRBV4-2 CASSQDRATGNTIYF
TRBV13 CASSLGGGETQYF
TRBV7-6 CASSLGSTDTQYF
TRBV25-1 CASSDNGRGLQHF
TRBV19 CASSTGQGAGETQYF
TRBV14 CASSQLSSGVEQYF
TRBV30 CAWTLTGGETQYF
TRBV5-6 CASSFRDEQYF
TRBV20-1 CSARAGGVFF
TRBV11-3 CASSKRGYEQYF
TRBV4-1 CASRPTLNTGELFF
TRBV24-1 CATSDRGAPYGYTF
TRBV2 CAIGTGNGYTF
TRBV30 CAWSYRDRDNSPLHF
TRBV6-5 CASSYSGRVNGYTF
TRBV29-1 CSVRHRLQETQYF
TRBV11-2 CASSLSGGHSYEQYF
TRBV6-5 CASIFGSTDTQYF
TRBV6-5 CASSWSGDTQETQYF
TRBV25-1 CASSEDRERGYTF
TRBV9 CASSASGGAREQFF
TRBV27 CASSSLWTGWGTEAFF
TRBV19 CASSIGDRGPLETQYF
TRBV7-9 CASSQQGGYGYTF
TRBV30 CALRTGAVDTQYF
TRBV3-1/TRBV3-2 CASSQVSGARGYTF